Listed here are 7 T cell receptor beta chains from one sample, sequenced in a study of blood T cell repertoires in COVID-19. Generated by immunoSEQ multiplex PCR, the TCRdb table keeps only in-frame clones and is missing some. The sample has around 23,000 clones; roughly 84% are singletons. Sequencing was performed on peripheral blood. The receptors derive from a man between 45 and 60 years old with active COVID-19.

This chain connects TRBV7-9 to TRBJ2-2; D possibly corresponds to TRBD2 (6 bases). The CDR3 has 15 amino acids. V was trimmed by 2 bases and J by 0 bases, leaving 7 bases between them. The germline V gene encodes CDR1 SEHNR and CDR2 FQNEAQ (reference sequence). DNA of the CDR3: TGTGCCAGCAGCTTATCGGGGGCGAACACCGGGGAGCTGTTTTTT. Translating gives CASSLSGANTGELFF.

The CDR3 DNA sequence: TGCGCCAGCAGCGCCCTAGCGGGAGGCTACGAGCAGTACGTC. Translating gives CASSALAGGYEQYV. The rearrangement joins TRBV10-2 to TRBJ2-7; 11 nucleotides agree with TRBD2. The germline gives CDR1 WSHSY, CDR2 SAAADI. Trimming at V came to 6 bases and at J to 3 bases, leaving 4 bases not matched to a gene. CDR3 length equals 14 residues.

V and J are TRBV7-2 and TRBJ2-2; 12 positions agree with TRBD1. CDR1 SGHTA and CDR2 FQGNSA come from the germline V gene. The length of the CDR3 is 15 residues. The V and J ends lost 4 bases and 10 bases, in that order; junction bases with no gene match: 7. Here the CDR3 reads CASSSRDRGPPELFF. The CDR3 nucleotides are TGTGCCAGCAGCTCCAGGGACAGGGGGCCCCCGGAGCTGTTTTTT.

The chain carries TRBV10-3 and TRBJ2-1; 9 nucleotides match TRBD2. Germline CDR1 reads ENHRY; CDR2 reads SYGVKD. Germline trimming cut 6 bases from V and 0 bases from J; bases unmatched to any gene: 9. CDR3 size: 17 residues. The CDR3 nucleotides are TGTGCCATCAGCCCAGGACTAGCGCCAAGCTCCTACAATGAGCAGTTCTTC. Translating gives CAISPGLAPSSYNEQFF.

The chain has TRBV5-4 and TRBJ2-1; D is unclear. The CDR3 consists of 13 residues. Germline values: CDR1 SGHNT, CDR2 YYREEE (reference sequence). Trimming stripped 5 bases from V and 4 bases from J, with 10 bases between. The CDR3 here is CASRNGAYNEQFF. CDR3 sequence (DNA): TGTGCCAGCAGAAATGGTGCGTACAATGAGCAGTTCTTC.

This clone is deemed large. The chain joins TRBV5-6 to TRBJ1-5; D is perhaps TRBD1 (5 bases). Trimming took off 1 base at V and 3 bases at J, with 8 bases between the two ends. This CDR3 has 14 amino acids. Germline V gene lookup returns CDR1 SGHDT and CDR2 YYEEEE. The CDR3 region has the DNA TGTGCCAGCAGCTTGACAGGTACCAATCAGCCCCAGCATTTT. Translating gives CASSLTGTNQPQHF.

The J gene is TRBJ2-5, the V gene TRBV19; a possible D gene is TRBD2 (5 bases). The CDR3 is 15 residues long. The germline V gene has CDR1 LNHDA and CDR2 SQIVND (reference sequence). The V and J ends lost 5 bases and 2 bases respectively, with 15 bases between them. The CDR3 protein is CASSPGILDQETQYF. The CDR3 coding sequence is TGTGCCAGTAGTCCGGGGATACTCGATCAAGAGACCCAGTACTTC.